There are many counts of the clone carrying this T cell receptor beta chain. Its target is unknown. The data originate from a study of T-cell reconstitution after alpha-beta-depleted transplantation in children. General study results and limits: It was newly produced T cells that mostly accounted for T-cell counts and diversity one year after transplant. TCRbeta diversity was high at day 60 in some patients (a result of surviving recipient T cells and thymic progenitors).

V lost 4 bases to trimming and J lost 7 bases; unmatched junction nucleotides: 12. The CDR3 consists of 16 residues. Germline CDR1 reads PRHDT; CDR2 reads FYEKMQ (reference sequence). Preparing the TCRbeta library involved the use of unique molecular identifiers. TCRdb re-called the PCR reads with MiXCR, one entry per CDR3 protein. The top ten clones hold about a quarter of a sample with roughly 280,000 distinct CDR3 sequences, roughly 11% of them seen once. J is TRBJ2-1 and V is TRBV13, with TRBD2 matching 8 bases. This sequence was found in a male patient aged 2-15 years who had a stem cell transplant for chronic granulomatous disease, so the T cells may come from the graft donor. The specimen comprised peripheral blood, sampled 180 days after TCRalphabeta/CD19-depleted stem cell transplant. Written as DNA, the CDR3 is TGTGCCAGCAGCTCCCTTAGCGGGGTGAAGAGGAATGAGCAGTTCTTC. Protein product: CASSSLSGVKRNEQFF.